The rows below give T cell receptor beta chains drawn from one sample of a study of T cell changes during pregnancy in multiple sclerosis. Libraries were prepared by immunoSEQ multiplex PCR; TCRdb keeps only in-frame clonotypes and omits some of them. The table shows approximately 29,000 clones, with around nine tenths occurring only once. This specimen consisted of CD8+ T cells from peripheral blood mononuclear cells, obtained before pregnancy. The origin of the receptors is a female donor with multiple sclerosis, enrolled in a pregnancy study. The conserved cysteine and the conserved F or W are not part of the CDR3 here. Each record gives: V gene, J gene, CDR3 protein.

v_call: TRBV5-6; j_call: TRBJ2-1; cdr3_aa: ASSGSGREDEQF
v_call: TRBV27; j_call: TRBJ2-5; cdr3_aa: ASRRLAGPKETQY
v_call: TRBV7-2; j_call: TRBJ2-5; cdr3_aa: ASSLVAGGETQY
v_call: TRBV27; j_call: TRBJ2-7; cdr3_aa: ASSPSTGEASYEQY
v_call: TRBV6-5; j_call: TRBJ1-2; cdr3_aa: ASSPQGEHYGYT
v_call: TRBV6-5; j_call: TRBJ2-7; cdr3_aa: ASRPRTGSYEQY
v_call: TRBV6-6; j_call: TRBJ2-7; cdr3_aa: ASSHPGGIYEQY
v_call: TRBV29-1; j_call: TRBJ2-7; cdr3_aa: SVEGQNSYEQY
v_call: TRBV13; j_call: TRBJ2-1; cdr3_aa: ASSWASGSYNEQF
v_call: TRBV19; j_call: TRBJ2-1; cdr3_aa: ASAGTSGNEQF
v_call: TRBV7-3; j_call: TRBJ1-1; cdr3_aa: ASSRAGTSTEAF
v_call: TRBV19; j_call: TRBJ1-1; cdr3_aa: ATKFQGSSEAF
v_call: TRBV28; j_call: TRBJ2-5; cdr3_aa: ASSPRVQETQY
v_call: TRBV7-9; j_call: TRBJ2-7; cdr3_aa: ASTSGSQYEQY
v_call: TRBV27; j_call: TRBJ1-5; cdr3_aa: ASSLSPVNQPQH
v_call: TRBV6-6; j_call: TRBJ2-1; cdr3_aa: ASSYSGFGNEQF
v_call: TRBV5-1; j_call: TRBJ2-7; cdr3_aa: ASSLRGPTYEQY
v_call: TRBV5-6; j_call: TRBJ2-3; cdr3_aa: ASSSFLLREAPDTQY
v_call: TRBV15; j_call: TRBJ2-1; cdr3_aa: ASAGTDYNEQF
v_call: TRBV28; j_call: TRBJ2-4; cdr3_aa: ASSLTGLAKNIQY